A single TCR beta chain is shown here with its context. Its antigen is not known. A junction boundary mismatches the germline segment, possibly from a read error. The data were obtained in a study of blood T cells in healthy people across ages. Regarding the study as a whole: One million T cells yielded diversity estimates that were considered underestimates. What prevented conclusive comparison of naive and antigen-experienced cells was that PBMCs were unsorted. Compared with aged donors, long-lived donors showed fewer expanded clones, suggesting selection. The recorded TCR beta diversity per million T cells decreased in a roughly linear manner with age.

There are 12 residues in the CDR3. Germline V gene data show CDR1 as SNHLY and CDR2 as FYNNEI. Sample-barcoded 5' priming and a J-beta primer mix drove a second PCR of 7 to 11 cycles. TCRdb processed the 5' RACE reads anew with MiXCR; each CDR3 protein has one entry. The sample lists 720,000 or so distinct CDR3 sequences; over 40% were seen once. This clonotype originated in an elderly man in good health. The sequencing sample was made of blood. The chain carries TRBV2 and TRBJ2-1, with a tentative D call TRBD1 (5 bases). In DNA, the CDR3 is TGCGCCAGCAGGGCCACAGTCGGTGAGCAGTTCTTC. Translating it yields CASRATVGEQFF.